This T cell receptor (beta chain) was recorded in a study of cytomegalovirus exposure and HLA in healthy donors. Study summary: Around 180 million T cells yielded around 120 million unique TCR beta sequences in earlier analysis. Study outcomes and limitations: Only CMV serostatus was available as immune exposure information.

Both 60 Vbeta primers and 13 Jbeta primers went into the PCR. Measured with immunoSEQ multiplex PCR; TCRdb has only the in-frame clones, and not every one. This table has 100,000 to 150,000 clones, roughly 70% appearing once. A remark on this clone: Its matching antigen is unknown.

Trimming pared 3 bases from V and 3 bases from J, leaving 10 bases between. In germline, CDR1 is SGHRS, CDR2 YFSETQ. The CDR3 is 14 residues long. This chain connects TRBV5-1 to TRBJ2-1; a weak D match, TRBD2 (7 bases). Sequencing was done on a sample of PBMCs. This TCR came from a man aged 30-40 years in good health and CMV-seronegative. The CDR3 DNA reads as TGCGCCAGCAGCTGGGGGGGCAACTACAATGAGCAGTTCTTC. It codes for CASSWGGNYNEQFF.